What follows describes a single T cell receptor beta chain. The data are from a study of blood T cell repertoires in COVID-19. Across the whole study: Donors in the United States, Italy and Spain gave samples during acute or convalescent COVID-19. Sample material is recorded as cDNA or gDNA derived from T cells, B-cell-depleted T cells, or PBMCs.

In the original processing: Amplified reference gene primers provided the basis for estimating nucleated cell counts. Clones were read by immunoSEQ multiplex PCR, and TCRdb kept only the in-frame ones, dropping some. That table is the source of V, J and clone size, and D and trimming were worked out from the DNA. Of 120,000 or so clones in the sample, just over 85% were seen once. In germline, CDR1 is SNHLY, CDR2 FYNNEI. Trimming shortened V by 7 bases and J by 0 bases, and 13 bases separated the two germline ends. The CDR3 is 16 residues long. The V gene is TRBV2, the J gene TRBJ2-6; D possibly corresponds to TRBD1 (6 bases). The TCR comes from a woman in her fifties or sixties with active or convalescent COVID-19. Sequencing was carried out using peripheral blood. The CDR3 is CASNRQASSGANVLTF. CDR3 bases: TGTGCCAGCAACCGACAGGCCAGCTCTGGGGCCAACGTCCTGACTTTC.